This TCR beta chain was retrieved from a study of OX40 agonist ivuxolimab in advanced cancers. Study observations and caveats: At 0.1 to 3.0 mg/kg, clonal expansion of CD4+ and CD8+ blood T cells had occurred by week 6.

The sample holds one count of this clone. What it binds is unknown. Profiled with immunoSEQ multiplex PCR; TCRdb holds only in-frame clones, not every one. The sample contains tens of thousands of clones, just over 90% of which appear only once. V was clipped by 6 bases and J by 5 bases, with 9 bases between them. CDR3 length: 11 amino acids. Germline V CDR1 and CDR2: SQVTM, ANQGSEA. J is TRBJ2-3 and V is TRBV29-1, with D hard to call. The source was CD4+ or CD8+ T cells sorted from blood, collected in a trial of the OX40 agonist ivuxolimab. The TCR was taken from an adult with an advanced solid tumor such as melanoma, head and neck, liver or kidney cancer. Here the CDR3 DNA reads TGCAGCGTGGATCTAGAAGATACGCAGTATTTT. This sequence encodes CSVDLEDTQYF.